In its sample, the clone carrying this T cell receptor (beta chain) was seen a few times. The data are from a study of blood T cells in healthy people across ages. A second about 7 to 12 cycle PCR used barcoded and J-beta primers. Every sample gave at least 2.5 million paired-end reads containing CDR3. TCRdb reprocessed the 5' RACE reads with MiXCR, giving one entry per CDR3 protein. In the table there are roughly 720,000 distinct CDR3 sequences, less than 70% of which are singletons. Germline lookup yields CDR1 SQVTM and CDR2 ANQGSEA. The ends lost 3 bases at V and 14 bases at J; junction bases unmatched: 11. The CDR3 totals 12 residues.

This chain connects TRBV29-1 to TRBJ2-3, with TRBD1 matching over 7 bases. The receptor was derived from a man older than 75 in good health. Sequences were obtained from blood. The CDR3, as DNA: TGCAGCGTTGACAACAGGGACAGATACGCGTATTTT. Amino acid sequence: CSVDNRDRYAYF.